Shown below are 7 T cell receptor beta chains from a single sample sequenced in a study of shared clonotypes between healthy human individuals. Produced via immunoSEQ multiplex PCR; TCRdb's table is partial and in-frame only. The sample yields over 850,000 clones, 78% seen once. The sample was memory CD4+ T cells from PBMCs. Subset meaning: CD45RA-negative fraction. These receptors were taken from a man between 18 and 35 years old in good health. Some clones in this sample may be carry-over from other donors' samples.

The V and J genes are TRBV5-6 and TRBJ2-3; TRBD2 agrees at 8 bases. Unmatched junction bases numbered 12, after V lost 4 bases and J lost 5 bases. Germline-derived CDR1 and CDR2 are SGHDT and YYEEEE. The CDR3 has 16 amino acids. CDR3 residues: CASSRGSGSGGDTQYF. Written as DNA, the CDR3 is TGTGCCAGCAGCCGGGGGAGCGGGAGTGGTGGAGATACGCAGTATTTT.

This clone was seen a handful of times. Within the sample, other DNA sequences also encode this same CDR3. This chain connects TRBV11-2 to TRBJ2-3; D uncertain. The CDR3 consists of 13 residues. The V and J ends lost 0 bases and 4 bases respectively, with 5 bases between them. Germline V lookup: CDR1 SGHAT, CDR2 FQNNGV. The CDR3 nucleotides are TGTGCCAGCAGCTTAGATCTATCAGATACGCAGTATTTT. Its protein is CASSLDLSDTQYF.

This clone came up a few times. The chain combines TRBV2 with TRBJ2-1; D unclear. CDR3 length: 15 residues. The V end lost 5 bases, the J end lost 0 bases, and 11 bases lay between the germline ends. Germline V lookup: CDR1 SNHLY, CDR2 FYNNEI. The CDR3 sequence is CASSQTKSSYNEQFF. In nucleotides, the CDR3 is TGTGCCAGCAGTCAAACTAAGAGCTCCTACAATGAGCAGTTCTTC. Based on the CDR3 plus reference TRBV2 and TRBJ2-1, the full variable domain is EPEVTQTPSHQVTQMGQEVILRCVPISNHLYFYWYRQILGQKVEFLVSFYNNEISEKSEIFDDQFSVERPDGSNFTLKIRSTKLEDSAMYFCASSQTKSSYNEQFFGPGTRLTVL.

About this clone itself: Other DNA sequences in this sample translate to the same CDR3. CDR3 region: CASSLTGGRETQYF. Written as DNA, the CDR3 is TGCGCCAGCAGCTTGACGGGAGGGAGGGAGACCCAGTACTTC. The rearrangement joins TRBV5-1 to TRBJ2-5, with 8 bases identical to TRBD2. The junction had 4 bases not matched to a gene; V was cut back by 1 base and J by 5 bases. The CDR3 spans 14 residues. The germline CDR1 and CDR2 sequences are SGHRS and YFSETQ.

CDR3 sequence: CASSLGTGWEETQYF. CDR3 DNA: TGCGCCAGCAGCTTAGGGACAGGGTGGGAAGAGACCCAGTACTTC. J is TRBJ2-5 and V is TRBV5-1, with 9 bases that match TRBD1. V was pared by 2 bases and J by 3 bases, with 5 bases of the junction left unmatched. This CDR3 has 15 amino acids. Germline CDR1 SGHRS, CDR2 YFSETQ.

This chain links TRBV7-2 with TRBJ2-7; 9 nucleotides match TRBD2. The CDR3 contains 15 residues. Losses at the gene ends were 0 bases for V and 3 bases for J; bases not matched to a gene: 3. Germline V gene sequence: CDR1 SGHTA, CDR2 FQGNSA. CDR3 bases: TGTGCCAGCAGCTTAGCCGGGACTAGCTACTACGAGCAGTACTTC. This codes for CASSLAGTSYYEQYF.

This chain joins TRBV28 and TRBJ2-5; 8 bases agree with TRBD1. J lost 1 base, V lost 6 bases, and 4 bases had no gene match. Per germline, CDR1 MDHEN and CDR2 SYDVKM. The CDR3 totals 14 residues. This CDR3 reads CASSTGGSQETQYF. CDR3 DNA sequence: TGTGCCAGCAGCACAGGGGGGAGCCAAGAGACCCAGTACTTC.